This T cell receptor (beta chain) emerged from a study of T cell repertoires in ileal Crohn's disease. Trimming left V 5 bases short and J 5 bases short, with 12 bases between. The CDR3 loop spans 13 amino acids. Germline V gene lookup returns CDR1 MNHEY and CDR2 SMNVEV (reference sequence). Method: immunoSEQ multiplex PCR; TCRdb's copy keeps in-frame clones and lacks some. Of thousands of clones in the sample, about 72% were seen once. The receptor was isolated from an adult with Crohn's disease. Sample: ileal tissue. This chain links TRBV27 with TRBJ1-2; D unclear. The CDR3 nucleotides read TGTGCCAGCAGTCTCACGGGTGGATATGGCTACACCTTC. This translates into CASSLTGGYGYTF.